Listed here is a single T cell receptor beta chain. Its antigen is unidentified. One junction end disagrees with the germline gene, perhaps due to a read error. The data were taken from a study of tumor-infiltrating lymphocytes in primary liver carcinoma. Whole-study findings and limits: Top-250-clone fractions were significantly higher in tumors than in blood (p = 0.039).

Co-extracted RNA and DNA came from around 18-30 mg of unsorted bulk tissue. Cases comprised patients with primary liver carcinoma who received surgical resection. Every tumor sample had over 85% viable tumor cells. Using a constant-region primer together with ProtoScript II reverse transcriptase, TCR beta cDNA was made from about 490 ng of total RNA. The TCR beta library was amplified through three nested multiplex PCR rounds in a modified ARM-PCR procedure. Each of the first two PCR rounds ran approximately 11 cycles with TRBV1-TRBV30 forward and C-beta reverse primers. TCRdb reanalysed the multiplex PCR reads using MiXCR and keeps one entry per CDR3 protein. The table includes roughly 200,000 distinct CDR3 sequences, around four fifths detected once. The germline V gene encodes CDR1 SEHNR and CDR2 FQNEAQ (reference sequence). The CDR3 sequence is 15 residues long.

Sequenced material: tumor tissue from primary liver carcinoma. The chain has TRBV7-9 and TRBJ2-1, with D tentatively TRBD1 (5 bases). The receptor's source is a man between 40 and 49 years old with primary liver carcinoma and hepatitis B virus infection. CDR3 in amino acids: CTSSDSLFENNEQFF. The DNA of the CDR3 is TGTACCAGCAGCGACAGTTTATTCGAAAACAATGAGCAGTTCTTC. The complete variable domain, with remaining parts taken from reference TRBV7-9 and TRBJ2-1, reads DTGVSQNPRHKITKRGQNVTFRCDPISEHNRLYWYRQTLGQGPEFLTYFQNEAQLEKSRLLSDRFSAERPKGSFSTLEIQRTEQGDSAMYLCTSSDSLFENNEQFFGPGTRLTVL.